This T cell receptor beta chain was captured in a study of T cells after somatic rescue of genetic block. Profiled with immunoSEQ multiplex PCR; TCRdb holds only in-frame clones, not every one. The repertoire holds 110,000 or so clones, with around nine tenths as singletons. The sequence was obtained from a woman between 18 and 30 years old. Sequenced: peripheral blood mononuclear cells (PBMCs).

This CDR3 is CASSKTSGGAPYEQYF. The CDR3 nucleotides are TGTGCCAGCAGCAAGACTAGCGGGGGGGCCCCCTACGAGCAGTACTTC. This chain connects TRBV6-4 to TRBJ2-7; 14 positions agree with TRBD2. After removal of 6 bases from V and 2 bases from J, the junction contained 6 bases not matched to a gene. Germline CDR1 MRHNA, CDR2 SNTAGT. The CDR3 has 16 residues.